The 29 T cell receptor beta chains reported below all come from one sample, sequenced in a study of identical twins. TCRdb re-analysed the 5' RACE reads in MiXCR, keeping a single row per CDR3 protein. The sample carries about 290,000 distinct CDR3 sequences, nearly 9.5% recorded once. These data were likewise used in another study, on yellow fever vaccine responses in identical twins.

Sequencing was performed on CD8+ T cells sorted from blood. The source is a young woman in good health.

The chain carries TRBV29-1 and TRBJ2-7; no firm D call. The CDR3 contains 13 residues. Germline lookup yields CDR1 SQVTM and CDR2 ANQGSEA. V lost 5 bases, J lost 0 bases, and 11 bases lay in between. This CDR3 is CSVSGVASYEQYF. CDR3 DNA: TGCAGCGTTAGTGGAGTTGCCTCCTACGAGCAGTACTTC.

This clonotype was detected a few times. The genes are TRBV4-3 and TRBJ2-3, with D possibly being TRBD2 (7 bases). CDR1 and CDR2 from the germline V gene are LGHNA and YSLEER. The CDR3 is made up of 14 amino acids. V lost 1 base and J lost 4, with 9 bases in between. The DNA for the CDR3 is TGCGCCAGCAGCCAAGGGGAGGGGGCAGATACGCAGTATTTT. Its translation: CASSQGEGADTQYF.

This clonotype appeared many times. The chain uses TRBV27 and TRBJ2-7, with 7 bases aligning to TRBD2. Germline CDR1 and CDR2: MNHEY and SMNVEV (reference sequence). J lost 3 bases, V lost 3 bases, and 11 bases had no gene match. The CDR3 length is 16 residues. The CDR3, as DNA: TGTGCCAGCAGTTTGAACCGGGACTACCTAATCTACGAGCAGTACTTC. This codes for CASSLNRDYLIYEQYF.

The rearrangement joins TRBV20-1 to TRBJ2-7, with TRBD2 matching over 9 bases. There are 15 residues in the CDR3. J was trimmed by 0 bases and V by 0 bases; bases with no gene match: 3. Germline V gene lookup returns CDR1 DFQATT and CDR2 SNEGSKA (reference sequence). The CDR3 DNA reads as TGCAGTGCTAGAGATAGTAGCGGGAGCTCCTACGAGCAGTACTTC. It translates to CSARDSSGSSYEQYF.

The chain uses TRBV5-4 and TRBJ2-7; TRBD1 is a possible D gene (6 bases). The germline V and J ends were trimmed by 7 bases and 3 bases, with 17 bases remaining between them. This CDR3 comprises 14 residues. Germline V gene sequence: CDR1 SGHNT, CDR2 YYREEE (reference sequence). Written as DNA, the CDR3 is TGTGCCAGCGGCCTAACAGGGACCGACTACGAGCAGTACTTC. As protein: CASGLTGTDYEQYF.

This clonotype was counted ten times or more. This chain uses TRBV10-3 with TRBJ1-1; possible D gene TRBD1, 6 bases. V was pared by 10 bases and J by 6 bases, with 21 bases between. The CDR3 is made up of 14 amino acids. CDR1 and CDR2 from the germline V gene are ENHRY and SYGVKD. CDR3 in DNA: TGTGCCAGCGTTCCCGGGGGGACAAGCGCTGAAGCTTTCTTT. Protein sequence: CASVPGGTSAEAFF.

This clonotype was detected ten times or more. The J gene is TRBJ2-7, the V gene TRBV29-1; tentatively, D is TRBD2 (5 bases). Germline V gene data show CDR1 as SQVTM and CDR2 as ANQGSEA. The CDR3 has 13 amino acids. V was clipped by 6 bases and J by 6 bases, with 18 bases between them. The CDR3: CSVKDGGPPEQYF. The CDR3, as DNA: TGCAGCGTGAAGGACGGAGGCCCGCCCGAGCAGTACTTC.

Only a few counts were recorded for this clonotype. The chain combines TRBV15 with TRBJ2-5; D might be TRBD1 or TRBD2, each matching 6 bases. V was cut by 0 bases and J by 5 bases, with 13 bases left in between. The CDR3 consists of 15 residues. CDR1 and CDR2 from the germline V gene are LNHNV and YYDKDF (reference sequence). The CDR3, as DNA: TGTGCCACCAGCAGAGACGACCGGGGGCGCGAGACCCAGTACTTC. Translating it yields CATSRDDRGRETQYF.

This chain connects TRBV29-1 to TRBJ2-1; a weak D match, TRBD2 (5 bases). The CDR3 contains 12 residues. Deletions cut 4 bases from V and 8 bases from J, with 12 bases between. The germline V gene encodes CDR1 SQVTM and CDR2 ANQGSEA. The CDR3 DNA reads as TGCAGCGTTGGTCAACCGGAGGATGAGCAGTTCTTC. This encodes CSVGQPEDEQFF.

This clonotype turned up a few times. Here the CDR3 reads CASSPGAYGYTF. The DNA for the CDR3 is TGTGCCAGCAGCCCCGGGGCCTATGGCTACACCTTC. The chain joins TRBV4-2 to TRBJ1-2; weak D call: TRBD1 (5 bases). Germline V CDR1 and CDR2: LGHNA, YNFKEQ. The ends were cut back, 4 bases at V and 4 bases at J, with 7 bases in the middle. CDR3 length equals 12 residues.

This clonotype was recorded many times. This chain connects TRBV4-3 to TRBJ2-7, with TRBD2 identical over 8 bases. CDR3 size: 15 residues. Germline V gene sequence: CDR1 LGHNA, CDR2 YSLEER. V lost 1 base to trimming and J lost 4 bases; unmatched junction nucleotides: 6. The chain's CDR3 is CASSQGISGAYEQYF. The DNA for the CDR3 is TGCGCCAGCAGCCAAGGAATTAGCGGGGCTTACGAGCAGTACTTC.

This clonotype was seen only a few times. The chain has TRBV20-1 and TRBJ1-5; 12 nucleotides agree with TRBD1. This CDR3 is built from 16 residues. The V segment lost 3 bases and the J segment 5 bases; nucleotides outside the gene matches: 8. From germline, CDR1 is DFQATT and CDR2 SNEGSKA (reference sequence). Here the CDR3 reads CSASSGTGGYYQPQHF. As DNA, the CDR3 is TGCAGTGCTAGTTCCGGGACAGGGGGCTATTATCAGCCCCAGCATTTT.

This clonotype was counted between two and nine times. The chain links TRBV24-1 to TRBJ2-7; D gene uncertain. CDR1 and CDR2 from the germline V gene are KGHDR and SFDVKD. CDR3 length equals 11 residues. Between the trimmed V and J ends, which lost 5 bases and 4 bases, there was a span of 5 bases. In nucleotides, the CDR3 is TGTGCCACCAGTGCCGGATACGAGCAGTACTTC. Translating gives CATSAGYEQYF.

This clonotype was picked up many times. The chain links TRBV20-1 to TRBJ2-1, with D tentatively TRBD1 (6 bases). This CDR3 region has 12 residues. Germline V gives CDR1 DFQATT, CDR2 SNEGSKA (reference sequence). Trimming removed 1 base at V and 6 bases at J, with 7 bases between. CDR3 residues: CSARGGGNEQFF. The DNA of the CDR3 is TGCAGTGCTAGAGGAGGGGGCAATGAGCAGTTCTTC.

This chain joins TRBV4-3 and TRBJ1-5; possibly TRBD1 for D (5 bases). The length of the CDR3 is 14 residues. Per germline, CDR1 LGHNA and CDR2 YSLEER. The V gene lost 3 bases and the J gene lost 6 bases, with 12 bases spanning the gap. This chain's CDR3 is CASSQAGFGQPQHF. DNA of the CDR3: TGCGCCAGCAGCCAGGCAGGGTTCGGTCAGCCCCAGCATTTT.

Many counts were recorded for this clonotype. The genes are TRBV4-3 and TRBJ2-7, with D tentatively TRBD2 (6 bases). V was pared by 0 bases and J by 4 bases, with 16 bases between. The CDR3 loop spans 16 amino acids. Germline values: CDR1 LGHNA, CDR2 YSLEER. CDR3 sequence: CASSQDRTGVGYEQYF. CDR3 nucleotides: TGCGCCAGCAGCCAAGATCGGACGGGGGTCGGGTACGAGCAGTACTTC.

In this sample, this clonotype turned up a few times. The V gene is TRBV6-1, the J gene TRBJ2-5; the D gene is possibly TRBD1 (5 bases). This CDR3 is 13 amino acids long. V was clipped by 7 bases and J by 0 bases, with 9 bases between them. CDR1 is MNHNS and CDR2 is SASEGT in the germline V gene. CDR3 sequence: CASTPGYQETQYF. In DNA form, the CDR3 reads TGTGCCAGCACCCCAGGGTACCAAGAGACCCAGTACTTC.

V usage is TRBV7-2 and J usage is TRBJ2-2, with D tentatively TRBD1 (5 bases). Germline lookup yields CDR1 SGHTA and CDR2 FQGNSA. The CDR3 runs 16 residues. V lost 5 bases to trimming and J lost 2 bases, with 15 bases between them. CDR3: CASSGWTRVNTGELFF. CDR3 DNA: TGTGCCAGCAGCGGCTGGACACGGGTCAACACCGGGGAGCTGTTTTTT.

Only a few counts were recorded for this clonotype. V is TRBV3-1 and J is TRBJ2-2; tentative D call: TRBD1 (5 bases). CDR3 length: 16 amino acids. Germline loops: CDR1 LGHDT, CDR2 YNNKEL (reference sequence). V shed 4 bases and J shed 0 bases, with 12 bases lying between them. In DNA form, the CDR3 reads TGTGCCAGCAGCCCTAGGACAAATACGAACACCGGGGAGCTGTTTTTT. Amino acids: CASSPRTNTNTGELFF.

This clonotype has more than one count but fewer than ten. This chain connects TRBV18 to TRBJ1-1; unclear D gene. Germline CDR1 KGHSH, CDR2 LQKENI. There are 17 residues in the CDR3. Trimming removed 8 bases at V and 6 bases at J, with 28 bases between. This CDR3 is CASPTTRSPETFPEAFF. CDR3 coding DNA: TGTGCCAGCCCTACGACTCGTTCTCCCGAGACATTCCCTGAAGCTTTCTTT.

This clonotype has only a few counts. The chain joins TRBV20-1 to TRBJ2-7; D not resolved. The germline CDR1 and CDR2 sequences are DFQATT and SNEGSKA (reference sequence). V was shortened by 0 bases and J by 1 base, with 13 bases between the two germline ends. The CDR3 has 15 amino acids. The CDR3 sequence is CSARDRRARSYEQYF. The CDR3 bases are TGCAGTGCTAGAGATCGCCGCGCGCGTTCCTACGAGCAGTACTTC.

This clonotype was observed at least ten times. The chain uses TRBV10-3 and TRBJ2-2; a weak D match, TRBD1 (5 bases). Trimming took off 3 bases at V and 3 bases at J, with 11 bases between the two ends. The CDR3 spans 15 residues. Looked up from germline, CDR1 is ENHRY and CDR2 is SYGVKD. Here the CDR3 reads CAISDSQGDTGELFF. The CDR3 nucleotides read TGTGCCATCAGTGATTCGCAGGGCGACACCGGGGAGCTGTTTTTT.

This clonotype was seen more than once but under ten times. This chain uses TRBV29-1 with TRBJ2-7; TRBD1 is a possible D gene (5 bases). Germline loops: CDR1 SQVTM, CDR2 ANQGSEA. Trimming pared 6 bases from V and 0 bases from J, leaving 18 bases between. The CDR3 consists of 15 residues. This CDR3 is CSVQGAPLSSYEQYF. As DNA, the CDR3 is TGCAGCGTCCAAGGGGCGCCGCTCTCCTCCTACGAGCAGTACTTC.

Many counts were recorded for this clonotype. The chain couples TRBV27 to TRBJ2-7, with D possibly TRBD2 on 6 matching bases. Germline CDR1 and CDR2: MNHEY and SMNVEV (reference sequence). This CDR3 has 15 residues. Trimming stripped 5 bases from V and 3 bases from J, with 17 bases between. CDR3 sequence: CASSPTPGEGYEQYF. The DNA for the CDR3 is TGTGCCAGCAGTCCGACGCCGGGAGAGGGCTACGAGCAGTACTTC.

This clonotype has at least ten counts. The V gene is TRBV3-1, the J gene TRBJ2-5; D possibly corresponds to TRBD1 (5 bases). Germline assignment: CDR1 LGHDT and CDR2 YNNKEL (reference sequence). Trimming took 4 bases from V and 1 from J, leaving 16 bases between them. The CDR3 spans 16 residues. CDR3 nucleotides: TGTGCCAGCAGCCCTGTGGACACGAACCTCCAAGAGACCCAGTACTTC. This sequence encodes CASSPVDTNLQETQYF.

This clonotype was counted ten times or more. The V and J genes are TRBV20-1 and TRBJ2-2; TRBD2 agrees at 7 bases. V lost 4 bases to trimming and J lost 5 bases; unmatched junction nucleotides: 7. The CDR3 has 14 residues. Germline CDR1 DFQATT, CDR2 SNEGSKA (reference sequence). For the CDR3, the DNA is TGCAGTGCTAAACTGGGGGGGGAGACCGGGGAGCTGTTTTTT. Protein product: CSAKLGGETGELFF.

This clonotype was seen many times. V and J are TRBV20-1 and TRBJ1-1; 8 bases are shared with TRBD1. The CDR3 is 14 amino acids. Trimming removed 4 bases from V and 6 bases from J; junction bases left unmatched: 10. Germline assignment: CDR1 DFQATT and CDR2 SNEGSKA (reference sequence). The CDR3 is CSANLDRVKPEAFF. The CDR3 nucleotides read TGCAGTGCTAATCTGGACAGGGTTAAACCTGAAGCTTTCTTT.

On this clonotype itself: An end of the junction differs from the germline gene, which may be a read error. The rearrangement uses TRBV11-2 and TRBJ2-3, with D perhaps TRBD1 or TRBD2 (5 bases each). The germline CDR1 and CDR2 sequences are SGHAT and FQNNGV. The CDR3 is 16 residues long. The CDR3 DNA follows: TGTGCTAGCAGCTTAGAACTAGGGGTTGTGACAGATACGCAGTATTTT. Residues: CASSLELGVVTDTQYF.

V gene TRBV27 combines with J gene TRBJ1-1; weak D call: TRBD1 (6 bases). The CDR3 is made up of 13 amino acids. V lost 5 bases, J lost 7 bases, and 14 bases lay in between. Looked up from germline, CDR1 is MNHEY and CDR2 is SMNVEV (reference sequence). CDR3 in DNA: TGTGCCAGCAGTCCCAGGGGATACAATGAAGCTTTCTTT. Amino acid sequence: CASSPRGYNEAFF.